A single sample is the source of the 20 T cell receptor beta chains below, sequenced in a study of neurological immune-mediated disorders. TCRdb re-called the 5' RACE reads with MiXCR, one entry per CDR3 protein. The sample carries some 48,000 distinct CDR3 sequences, more than 5% recorded once. The sequenced material came from CD4+ T cells from blood. These TCRs come from a woman younger than 30 with multiple sclerosis.

Ten or more counts support this clonotype. V and J are TRBV6-5 and TRBJ1-2; D possibly corresponds to TRBD1 (5 bases). Germline assignment: CDR1 MNHEY and CDR2 SVGAGI. Trimming left V 4 bases short and J 8 bases short, with 17 bases between. The CDR3 has 14 amino acids. The chain's CDR3 is CASSSSAGWWGYTF. CDR3 DNA sequence: TGTGCCAGCAGTTCTTCAGCAGGGTGGTGGGGCTACACCTTC.

This clonotype was counted at least ten times. The rearrangement uses TRBV2 and TRBJ2-5; 13 bases line up with TRBD2. The CDR3 covers 15 residues. Germline lookup yields CDR1 SNHLY and CDR2 FYNNEI. V was clipped by 8 bases and J by 3 bases; unmatched bases: 6. The CDR3 coding sequence is TGTGCCAGCCTACTAGCGGGGGGGCGGGAAGAGACCCAGTACTTC. This translates into CASLLAGGREETQYF.

At least ten counts were recorded for this clonotype. V gene TRBV11-1 combines with J gene TRBJ1-1, with TRBD1 as a possible D gene (6 bases). The V end lost 8 bases, the J end lost 0 bases, and 10 bases lay between the germline ends. This CDR3 has 13 residues. The germline CDR1 and CDR2 sequences are SGHAT and FQDESV (reference sequence). CDR3 DNA: TGTGCCAGCCTCGGACAGATGAACACTGAAGCTTTCTTT. Protein: CASLGQMNTEAFF.

Many counts were recorded for this clonotype. The chain uses TRBV12-3 or TRBV12-4 and TRBJ1-3, with a weak D call TRBD1 (5 bases). The V end lost 4 bases, the J end lost 0 bases, and 7 bases lay between the germline ends. The CDR3 covers 14 residues. Here the CDR3 reads CASSSTGSGNTIYF. Here the CDR3 DNA reads TGTGCCAGCAGTTCAACAGGCTCTGGAAACACCATATATTTT.

This clonotype was seen ten or more times. The genes are TRBV20-1 and TRBJ2-3; TRBD2 matches at 11 bases. CDR3 length: 15 amino acids. Germline values: CDR1 DFQATT, CDR2 SNEGSKA (reference sequence). J gave up 4 bases and V 5 bases, and 8 bases lay outside the gene matches. The CDR3 reads CSAHTSGSPPDTQYF. CDR3 sequence (DNA): TGCAGTGCTCATACTAGCGGGAGCCCGCCAGATACGCAGTATTTT.

The rearrangement uses TRBV7-8 and TRBJ2-1, with 9 bases that match TRBD1. V lost 3 bases, J lost 5 bases, and 8 bases stayed unmatched. In germline, CDR1 is SGHVS, CDR2 FQNEAQ. CDR3 length equals 16 residues. The CDR3 nucleotides read TGTGCCAGCAGCTTGGGGCGCTGGGACAGGGACAATGAGCAGTTCTTC. Translating it yields CASSLGRWDRDNEQFF.

At least ten counts were recorded for this clonotype. The CDR3 sequence is CASSSLERGGSEQFF. The CDR3 DNA follows: TGTGCCAGCAGTTCCTTAGAGCGGGGGGGCAGTGAGCAGTTCTTC. The chain employs TRBV12-3 or TRBV12-4 and TRBJ2-1; 10 bases line up with TRBD2. The CDR3 is 15 amino acids. The J segment lost 9 bases and the V segment lost 4 bases, leaving 9 bases of the junction unmatched.

This clonotype appeared many times. V usage is TRBV20-1 and J usage is TRBJ2-3, with TRBD1 matching 7 bases. The CDR3 contains 16 residues. V dropped 6 bases and J dropped 1; count of bases not matched to a gene: 13. Germline V gives CDR1 DFQATT, CDR2 SNEGSKA (reference sequence). DNA of the CDR3: TGCAGTGCCCCCTCCCCGGACAGGCCAGGCACAGATACGCAGTATTTT. It encodes CSAPSPDRPGTDTQYF.

This clonotype was picked up many times. The rearrangement links TRBV7-9 to TRBJ2-2; unclear D gene. This CDR3 has 14 amino acids. V was clipped by 3 bases and J by 4 bases, with 9 bases between them. Germline V gives CDR1 SEHNR, CDR2 FQNEAQ (reference sequence). The CDR3 DNA reads TGTGCCAGCAGCTTTATTTTTCCCACCGGGGAGCTGTTTTTT. Amino acids: CASSFIFPTGELFF.

This clonotype was counted ten times or more. This chain uses TRBV7-2 with TRBJ2-4, with D perhaps being TRBD1 or TRBD2 (6 bases each). Germline loops: CDR1 SGHTA, CDR2 FQGNSA. This CDR3 has 16 residues. With 3 bases removed from V and 0 bases from J, the gap between germline ends came to 12 bases. The CDR3 loop reads CASSLGGTLAKNIQYF. CDR3 coding DNA: TGTGCCAGCAGCTTGGGCGGGACACTAGCCAAAAACATTCAGTACTTC.

This clonotype has a count of ten or more. V gene TRBV14 combines with J gene TRBJ1-1; tentative D call: TRBD1 (6 bases). CDR1 SGHDN and CDR2 FVKESK come from the germline V gene. Trimming removed 3 bases at V and 4 bases at J, with 15 bases between. The CDR3 contains 15 residues. The CDR3 loop is CASSQAGAGSTEAFF. CDR3 nucleotide sequence: TGTGCCAGCAGCCAGGCAGGGGCTGGGAGCACTGAAGCTTTCTTT. The whole variable domain, remainder taken from reference TRBV14 and TRBJ1-1, is EAGVTQFPSHSVIEKGQTVTLRCDPISGHDNLYWYRRVMGKEIKFLLHFVKESKQDESGMPNNRFLAERTGGTYSTLKVQPAELEDSGVYFCASSQAGAGSTEAFFGQGTRLTVV.

This clonotype was observed a handful of times. The V gene is TRBV7-2, the J gene TRBJ1-1; D remains unclear. The germline V gene has CDR1 SGHTA and CDR2 FQGNSA. V lost 7 bases to trimming and J lost 7 bases, with 13 bases between them. The CDR3 runs to 12 residues. DNA for the CDR3: TGTGCCAGCACCCAACAACGGGGTGAAGCTTTCTTT. Residues: CASTQQRGEAFF.

The rearrangement uses TRBV7-6 and TRBJ1-1; maybe TRBD1 (6 bases). The germline V gene encodes CDR1 SGHVS and CDR2 FNYEAQ. The CDR3 sequence is 15 residues long. V was pared by 4 bases and J by 7 bases, with 19 bases between. The CDR3 loop reads CASSCRGGAMGEAFF. The CDR3 nucleotides are TGTGCCAGCAGCTGCCGGGGGGGGGCAATGGGTGAAGCTTTCTTT.

This clonotype was detected ten times or more. The V call is TRBV2, the J call TRBJ1-1; D is uncertain. Trimming pared 6 bases from V and 6 bases from J, leaving 23 bases between. Germline CDR1 is SNHLY and CDR2 is FYNNEI. The CDR3 contains 16 residues. The CDR3 protein is CASSVNTPLNFAEAFF. The CDR3 DNA follows: TGTGCCAGCAGCGTGAACACACCACTAAACTTCGCTGAAGCTTTCTTT.

There are many counts of this clonotype. The chain links TRBV10-3 to TRBJ1-2; D is uncertain. CDR3 size: 14 residues. Germline CDR1 reads ENHRY; CDR2 reads SYGVKD. V was cut by 5 bases and J by 2 bases, with 12 bases left in between. CDR3 protein: CAISRPTSNYGYTF. The CDR3 nucleotides read TGTGCCATCAGTAGACCGACGAGCAACTATGGCTACACCTTC.

The table lists this clonotype with many counts. The V and J genes are TRBV28 and TRBJ2-7, with 10 bases that match TRBD1. From germline, CDR1 is MDHEN and CDR2 SYDVKM. The CDR3 is made up of 17 amino acids. V trimming: 6 bases; J trimming: 2 bases; junction bases outside the gene matches: 13. For the CDR3, the DNA is TGTGCCAGCAGCTCTCCAGGACAGGGGGGGAGTCCCTACGAGCAGTACTTC. Encoded protein: CASSSPGQGGSPYEQYF.

This clonotype was seen repeatedly, ten times or more. V gene TRBV3-1 combines with J gene TRBJ1-1; weak D call: TRBD1 (5 bases). With 2 bases removed from V and 4 bases from J, the gap between germline ends came to 11 bases. This CDR3 comprises 14 residues. Looked up from germline, CDR1 is LGHDT and CDR2 is YNNKEL (reference sequence). The CDR3 sequence is CASSQRQISTEAFF. CDR3 sequence (DNA): TGTGCCAGCAGCCAACGACAGATCAGCACTGAAGCTTTCTTT.

In its sample, this clonotype was seen many times. The rearrangement links TRBV20-1 to TRBJ2-3; 9 bases are shared with TRBD1. Germline values: CDR1 DFQATT, CDR2 SNEGSKA (reference sequence). The CDR3 runs 15 residues. The V and J ends lost 1 base and 4 bases, in that order; junction bases with no gene match: 6. The CDR3, as DNA: TGCAGTGCTAGAGTGGAGGACAGGGGAGCAGATACGCAGTATTTT. It translates to CSARVEDRGADTQYF.

This clonotype has at least ten counts. This chain joins TRBV6-2 or TRBV6-3 and TRBJ2-2; D is ambiguous. The CDR3 is 14 residues long. Germline V CDR1 and CDR2: MNHEY, SVGEGT. V dropped 8 bases and J dropped 1 base, with 11 bases sitting between them. The CDR3 nucleotides are TGTGCCAGCTCAGTACTAAAGAACACCGGGGAGCTGTTTTTT. Its translation: CASSVLKNTGELFF.

This clonotype showed up many times. The chain carries TRBV28 and TRBJ2-3; possibly TRBD1 or TRBD2 for D (6 bases each). Trimming pared 5 bases from V and 4 bases from J, leaving 13 bases between. Germline CDR1 and CDR2: MDHEN and SYDVKM. This CDR3 is built from 14 residues. The CDR3 DNA sequence: TGTGCCAGCAGTCTAAGAGGGGGGCCAGATACGCAGTATTTT. Protein sequence: CASSLRGGPDTQYF.